These 19 T cell receptor beta chains share one sample of origin, sequenced in a study of regulatory T cells in long-lasting Graves disease. Time point: persistent/refractory GD, antithyroid drugs over 5 years with positive TRAb. From RNA extracted from PBMCs, the TCR library was made. For TCR beta, libraries came from iRepertoire HTBI primers and Arm-PCR of CDR3 regions. TCRdb passed the multiplex PCR reads through MiXCR, listing each CDR3 protein once. The repertoire holds over 450,000 distinct CDR3 sequences, with 20% to 25% as singletons. The material was peripheral blood mononuclear cells (PBMCs), obtained when the disease was refractory, from a patient treated with antithyroid drugs. The receptor source for this set is a female donor with Graves disease.

This clonotype was found a few times. CDR3 sequence: CSALSGGELFF. The CDR3 nucleotides read TGCAGTGCTCTTAGCGGCGGGGAGCTGTTTTTT. The V gene is TRBV20-1, the J gene TRBJ2-2, with D perhaps matching TRBD2 (6 bases). The CDR3 is made up of 11 amino acids. Germline V gives CDR1 DFQATT, CDR2 SNEGSKA (reference sequence). V gave up 5 bases and J gave up 7 bases, with 8 bases separating them.

The V and J genes are TRBV12-3 or TRBV12-4 and TRBJ1-1; D might be TRBD1 (6 bases). Trimming cost V 5 bases and J 4 bases, with 23 bases left between them. The CDR3 sequence is 17 residues long. The CDR3 DNA reads as TGTGCCAGCAGTACCAAACAGGGAAGGAGGTCGTTCACTGAAGCTTTCTTT. It encodes CASSTKQGRRSFTEAFF.

This clonotype was observed a handful of times. The rearrangement joins TRBV19 to TRBJ1-2, with 10 bases that match TRBD1. The V gene's germline CDR1 is LNHDA and CDR2 SQIVND (reference sequence). CDR3 size: 15 residues. With 3 bases clipped from V and 4 bases from J, the junction kept 5 bases outside the gene matches. DNA of the CDR3: TGTGCCAGTAGTATGTCGACAGGGGGCATCTATGGCTACACCTTC. It translates to CASSMSTGGIYGYTF.

This clonotype was seen many times. This rearrangement joins TRBV2 to TRBJ1-1; the D is unclear. Germline V gives CDR1 SNHLY, CDR2 FYNNEI. The CDR3 spans 14 residues. Trimming left V 4 bases short and J 2 bases short, with 11 bases between. The CDR3: CASSAAGENTEAFF. The CDR3 nucleotides are TGTGCCAGCAGTGCGGCAGGAGAAAACACTGAAGCTTTCTTT.

The chain joins TRBV12-3 or TRBV12-4 to TRBJ2-3; possibly TRBD1 or TRBD2 for D (5 bases each). This CDR3 contains 15 residues. V was pared by 6 bases and J by 0 bases, with 13 bases between. CDR3 region: CASSAGTASTDTQYF. The CDR3, as DNA: TGTGCCAGCAGCGCTGGGACGGCTAGCACAGATACGCAGTATTTT.

This clonotype was seen at least ten times. The genes are TRBV28 and TRBJ1-5; maybe TRBD1 (5 bases). Trimming took off 5 bases at V and 7 bases at J, with 15 bases between the two ends. CDR1 MDHEN and CDR2 SYDVKM come from the germline V gene. The CDR3 has 14 residues. The chain's CDR3 is CASSTLGVEQPQHF. The CDR3 DNA is TGTGCCAGCAGTACCCTAGGGGTGGAACAGCCCCAGCATTTT.

This clonotype has at least ten counts. The V call is TRBV6-2 or TRBV6-3, the J call TRBJ2-7; possible D gene TRBD2, 6 bases. The length of the CDR3 is 15 residues. Germline V gene sequence: CDR1 MNHEY, CDR2 SVGEGT. Trimming stripped 2 bases from V and 0 bases from J, with 11 bases between. CDR3 loop: CASSYLGTGSYEQYF. The DNA of the CDR3 is TGTGCCAGCAGTTACCTTGGGACTGGCTCCTACGAGCAGTACTTC.

This clonotype was observed many times. The genes are TRBV28 and TRBJ2-5; 8 nucleotides agree with TRBD1. Trimming at V came to 5 bases and at J to 5 bases, leaving 10 bases not matched to a gene. This CDR3 is 15 amino acids long. Germline-derived CDR1 and CDR2 are MDHEN and SYDVKM. CDR3 loop: CASSPDRAGGETQYF. The CDR3 bases are TGTGCCAGCAGTCCGGACAGGGCTGGAGGTGAGACCCAGTACTTC.

The rearrangement joins TRBV30 to TRBJ1-2, with 7 bases that match TRBD1. The CDR3 covers 13 residues. J gave up 2 bases and V 8 bases, and 8 bases lay outside the gene matches. Per the germline V gene, CDR1 is GTSNPN and CDR2 is SVGIG (reference sequence). DNA of the CDR3: TGTGCCGGTAGGGACAGAACAAACTATGGCTACACCTTC. Translated: CAGRDRTNYGYTF.

The chain carries TRBV3-1 and TRBJ1-1; D call uncertain. V lost 0 bases to trimming and J lost 3 bases, with 14 bases between them. The length of the CDR3 is 16 residues. Germline lookup yields CDR1 LGHDT and CDR2 YNNKEL (reference sequence). In DNA, the CDR3 is TGTGCCAGCAGCCAAGATTGGAGAGGATCTTACACTGAAGCTTTCTTT. It codes for CASSQDWRGSYTEAFF.

The rearrangement links TRBV7-3 to TRBJ2-2; the match to TRBD1 covers 12 bases. CDR1 is SGHTA, CDR2 FQGTGA, per germline. V was pared by 5 bases and J by 7 bases, with 8 bases of the junction left unmatched. CDR3 size: 16 residues. CDR3 DNA sequence: TGTGCCAGCAGCCCTCCGGGACAGGGGGCAAGCGGGGAGCTGTTTTTT. Translated, it gives CASSPPGQGASGELFF. The variable domain in full, with the rest retrieved from reference TRBV7-3 and TRBJ2-2, is GAGVSQTPSNKVTEKGKYVELRCDPISGHTALYWYRQSLGQGPEFLIYFQGTGAADDSGLPNDRFFAVRPEGSVSTLKIQRTERGDSAVYLCASSPPGQGASGELFFGEGSRLTVL.

The chain carries TRBV19 and TRBJ1-5; the D gene is possibly TRBD1 (5 bases). The CDR3 runs to 14 residues. Between the trimmed V and J ends, which lost 4 bases and 9 bases, there was a span of 16 bases. Germline-derived CDR1 and CDR2 are LNHDA and SQIVND (reference sequence). CDR3 sequence (DNA): TGTGCCAGTAGTAACCAGAGGGGCCAGGGGCCCCAGCATTTT. Its translation is CASSNQRGQGPQHF.

The chain employs TRBV27 and TRBJ2-1, with 7 bases lining up with TRBD2. The trim removed 4 bases at V and 8 bases at J, leaving 8 bases unmatched. The CDR3 extends over 14 amino acids. Germline CDR1 reads MNHEY; CDR2 reads SMNVEV (reference sequence). The CDR3 DNA is TGTGCCAGCAGTTGGGAGGGCCGGGTGGATGAGCAGTTCTTC. Translating it yields CASSWEGRVDEQFF.

Many counts were recorded for this clonotype. The J gene is TRBJ1-1, the V gene TRBV3-1; D uncertain. The CDR3 loop spans 14 amino acids. V lost 6 bases to trimming and J lost 1 base, with 12 bases between them. From germline, CDR1 is LGHDT and CDR2 YNNKEL (reference sequence). CDR3 amino acids: CASRASPSNTEAFF. CDR3 DNA sequence: TGTGCCAGCAGGGCGAGTCCGTCGAACACTGAAGCTTTCTTT.

The chain has TRBV29-1 and TRBJ1-1; 7 bases match TRBD1. The V gene end was trimmed by 5 bases and the J gene end by 4 bases; junction bases not matched to a gene: 1. Germline V gene lookup returns CDR1 SQVTM and CDR2 ANQGSEA. The CDR3 loop spans 11 amino acids. In DNA, the CDR3 is TGCAGCGTTTACAGGGGCACTGAAGCTTTCTTT. This sequence encodes CSVYRGTEAFF.

This clonotype was seen at least ten times. The V and J genes are TRBV12-3 or TRBV12-4 and TRBJ2-2; 7 bases line up with TRBD1. J was trimmed by 4 bases and V by 6 bases; bases with no gene match: 8. The CDR3 spans 15 residues. This chain's CDR3 is CASSIHRGITGELFF. CDR3 DNA: TGTGCCAGCAGCATCCACAGGGGTATCACCGGGGAGCTGTTTTTT.

The rearrangement uses TRBV12-3 or TRBV12-4 and TRBJ2-3, with D hard to call. The V end was cut by 10 bases, the J end by 8 bases, with 13 bases between. This CDR3 region has 11 residues. As DNA, the CDR3 is TGTGCCATAATGATTCTGGGTACGCAGTATTTT. Encoded protein: CAIMILGTQYF.

This clonotype occurred many times. J is TRBJ2-5 and V is TRBV11-2; D is unclear. CDR3 length: 13 residues. Trimming cost V 2 bases and J 6 bases, with 10 bases left between them. The germline V gene encodes CDR1 SGHAT and CDR2 FQNNGV. CDR3 residues: CASSLSSPQTQYF. CDR3 nucleotide sequence: TGTGCCAGCAGCTTATCCAGCCCCCAGACCCAGTACTTC.

The chain carries TRBV4-2 and TRBJ2-7; no reliable D call. Trimming stripped 2 bases from V and 6 bases from J, with 11 bases between. Germline CDR1 LGHNA, CDR2 YNFKEQ. There are 13 residues in the CDR3. The CDR3 nucleotides read TGTGCCAGCAGCCAAATCAGTGGAATCGAGCAGTACTTC. It encodes CASSQISGIEQYF.